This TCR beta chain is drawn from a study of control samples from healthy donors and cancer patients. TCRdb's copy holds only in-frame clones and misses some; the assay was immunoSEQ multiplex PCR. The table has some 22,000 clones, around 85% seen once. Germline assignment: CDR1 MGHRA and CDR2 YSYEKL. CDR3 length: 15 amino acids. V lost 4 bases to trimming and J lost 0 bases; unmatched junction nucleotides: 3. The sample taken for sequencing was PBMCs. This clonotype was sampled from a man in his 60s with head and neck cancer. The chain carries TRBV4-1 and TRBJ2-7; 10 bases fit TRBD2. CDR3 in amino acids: CASSPAGGSSYEQYV. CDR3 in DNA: TGCGCCAGCAGCCCAGCGGGAGGGTCCTCCTACGAGCAGTACGTC.